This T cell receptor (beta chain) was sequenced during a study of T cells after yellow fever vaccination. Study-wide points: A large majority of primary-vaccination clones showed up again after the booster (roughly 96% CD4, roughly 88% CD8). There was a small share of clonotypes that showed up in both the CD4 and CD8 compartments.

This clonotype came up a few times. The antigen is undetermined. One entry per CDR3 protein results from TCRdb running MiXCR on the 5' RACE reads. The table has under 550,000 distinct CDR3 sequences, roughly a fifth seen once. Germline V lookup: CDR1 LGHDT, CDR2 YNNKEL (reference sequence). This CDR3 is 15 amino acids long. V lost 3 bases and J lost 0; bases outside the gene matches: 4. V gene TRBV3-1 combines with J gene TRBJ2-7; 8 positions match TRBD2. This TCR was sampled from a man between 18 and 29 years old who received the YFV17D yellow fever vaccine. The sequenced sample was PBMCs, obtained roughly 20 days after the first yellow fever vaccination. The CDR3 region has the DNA TGTGCCAGCAGCCAGGGGACTAGGTTCTCCTACGAGCAGTACGTC. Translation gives CASSQGTRFSYEQYV.